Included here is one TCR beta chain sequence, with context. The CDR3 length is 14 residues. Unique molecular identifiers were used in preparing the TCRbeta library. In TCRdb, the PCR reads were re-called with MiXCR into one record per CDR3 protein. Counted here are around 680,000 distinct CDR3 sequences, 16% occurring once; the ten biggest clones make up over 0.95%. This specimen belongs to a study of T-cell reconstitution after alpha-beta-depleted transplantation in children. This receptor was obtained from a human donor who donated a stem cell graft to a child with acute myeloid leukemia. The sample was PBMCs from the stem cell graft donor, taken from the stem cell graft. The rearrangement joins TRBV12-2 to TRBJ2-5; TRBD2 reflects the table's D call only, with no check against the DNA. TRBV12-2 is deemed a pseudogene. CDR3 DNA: TGTGCAAGTCCAAACTCAGGGAGAGCAGAGACCCAGTACTTC. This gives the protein CASPNSGRAETQYF.